A selection of T cell receptor beta chains follows, all from one sample in a study of T cell repertoires in cytomegalovirus infection. Each CDR3 protein gets one entry after TCRdb re-called the reads with MiXCR. The data contain 300,000 to 400,000 distinct CDR3 sequences, 9.5% of them seen just once; the ten biggest clones take up 4.3%. The specimen sequenced was PBMCs. All receptors derive from a human donor in good health (CMV status not recorded). Some clones in this sample may be carry-over from other donors' samples. CDR3s include the opening cysteine and the closing phenylalanine or tryptophan. The D gene is left open where the match is weak. Size is stated for part of the rows, as once, few or many counts, or as a class when the clone is expanded.

clone_size: many
v_call: TRBV7-2
d_call: TRBD2
j_call: TRBJ2-5
cdr3_nt: TGTGCCAGCAGCCCCTGGACTAGAGCCGAGACCCAGTACTTC
cdr3_aa: CASSPWTRAETQYF

clone_size: NA
v_call: TRBV2
d_call: NA
j_call: TRBJ2-3
cdr3_nt: TGTGCCGGCACCGGGTCCACCGGAGGAACGCAGTATTTT
cdr3_aa: CAGTGSTGGTQYF

clone_size: many
v_call: TRBV7-8
d_call: NA
j_call: TRBJ1-3
cdr3_nt: TGTGCCAGCAGCTTAGAGGGTGGCAGGCCGAACTCTGGAAACACCATATATTTT
cdr3_aa: CASSLEGGRPNSGNTIYF

clone_size: NA
v_call: TRBV28
d_call: NA
j_call: TRBJ1-6
cdr3_nt: TGTGCCAGCAGTTTAGACGGTTGGTCACCCCTCCACTTT
cdr3_aa: CASSLDGWSPLHF

clone_size: NA
v_call: TRBV7-9
d_call: NA
j_call: TRBJ2-7
cdr3_nt: TGTGCCAGCAGCTTAAAAGGACTGGAAGCCTACGAGCAGTACTTC
cdr3_aa: CASSLKGLEAYEQYF

clone_size: many
v_call: TRBV7-2
d_call: TRBD2
j_call: TRBJ2-5
cdr3_nt: TGTGCCAGCAGCTTAAGGCGGGGGGTCCAAGAGACCCAGTACTTC
cdr3_aa: CASSLRRGVQETQYF

clone_size: few
v_call: TRBV5-4
d_call: TRBD2
j_call: TRBJ2-2
cdr3_nt: TGTGCCAGCAGCCCAGGACTAGCGGGGCGGGCCGGGGAGCTGTTTTTT
cdr3_aa: CASSPGLAGRAGELFF

clone_size: few
v_call: TRBV12-3/TRBV12-4
d_call: TRBD2
j_call: TRBJ2-2
cdr3_nt: TGTGCCAACGACGCAAGCGGGAGAGACGGGGAGCTGTTTTTT
cdr3_aa: CANDASGRDGELFF

clone_size: few
v_call: TRBV5-4
d_call: NA
j_call: TRBJ1-1
cdr3_nt: TGTGCCAGCAGCTTGGAGATGGCGAACACTGAAGCTTTCTTT
cdr3_aa: CASSLEMANTEAFF

clone_size: NA
v_call: TRBV23-1
d_call: NA
j_call: TRBJ2-7
cdr3_nt: TGCGCCAGCAAGGGGAGCGGGCTCGAGCAGTACTTC
cdr3_aa: CASKGSGLEQYF

clone_size: few
v_call: TRBV27
d_call: NA
j_call: TRBJ2-1
cdr3_nt: TGTGCCAGCAGTCCGATGAGGGGGGCGGCTGAGCAGTTCTTC
cdr3_aa: CASSPMRGAAEQFF

clone_size: few
v_call: TRBV29-1
d_call: NA
j_call: TRBJ2-5
cdr3_nt: TGCAGCGTTGAACCAGGGGACCAAGAGACCCAGTACTTC
cdr3_aa: CSVEPGDQETQYF

clone_size: many
v_call: TRBV7-2
d_call: TRBD2
j_call: TRBJ2-2
cdr3_nt: TGTGCCAGCAGCTTAAGGACGGGGGGGGCCGGGGAGCTGTTTTTT
cdr3_aa: CASSLRTGGAGELFF

clone_size: few
v_call: TRBV20-1
d_call: NA
j_call: TRBJ2-7
cdr3_nt: TGCAGTGCTTCCCTCAGCGGATGGACTAAGCCTTACGAGCAGTACTTC
cdr3_aa: CSASLSGWTKPYEQYF

clone_size: many
v_call: TRBV13
d_call: NA
j_call: TRBJ2-7
cdr3_nt: TGTGCCAGCAGCCGACAGGCCTCCACCTACGAGCAGTACTTC
cdr3_aa: CASSRQASTYEQYF

clone_size: NA
v_call: TRBV6-6
d_call: NA
j_call: TRBJ2-2
cdr3_nt: TGTGCCAGCAACACAGTAGGCGGGGAGCTGTTTTTT
cdr3_aa: CASNTVGGELFF

clone_size: many
v_call: TRBV2
d_call: NA
j_call: TRBJ2-3
cdr3_nt: TGTGCCAGCCTCAGACAGGTCACAGATACGCAGTATTTT
cdr3_aa: CASLRQVTDTQYF

clone_size: many
v_call: TRBV28
d_call: TRBD2
j_call: TRBJ2-7
cdr3_nt: TGTGCCAGCAGTTCAGCAAGCGGGGGGACCTACGAGCAGTACTTC
cdr3_aa: CASSSASGGTYEQYF

clone_size: many
v_call: TRBV7-2
d_call: TRBD1
j_call: TRBJ2-3
cdr3_nt: TGTGCCAGCAGCTTAGAGACCAGGGGGGATACGCAGTATTTT
cdr3_aa: CASSLETRGDTQYF